This TCR beta chain was documented in a study of CXCR3-negative and CXCR3-positive naive CD8 T cells. Study overall: Overall TRB read output was around 130 million, and each library contained about 1.5 +/- 0.3 million reads.

The TRB cDNA libraries were prepared by 5' RACE with UMI labels. TCRdb re-analyzed the 5' RACE reads; it lists each CDR3 protein once, without DNA. Its listing shows 130,000 or so distinct CDR3 sequences. Regarding this clonotype: What it recognizes is unknown.

The CDR3 is made up of 16 amino acids. Germline V lookup: CDR1 DFQATT, CDR2 SNEGSKA (reference sequence). Regarding the study as a whole: Naive CXCR3-negative cells resembled naive CXCR3-positive cells in TRBV-TRBJ usage; memory cells differed. Comparably high diversity was seen in both naive subsets, and much lower diversity in memory CD8+ cells.

What was sequenced was naive CXCR3- CD8+ T cells from blood. Regarding subset: CD45RO-CCR7+CD27+CD95- naive CD8+ T cells lacking CXCR3 (TNR3-). This rearrangement joins TRBV20-1 to TRBJ2-7; lacking DNA, the TRBD1 call made by TCRdb goes unchecked. The sequence was collected from a human donor in good health. Some clones in this sample may be carry-over from other donors' samples. The CDR3 loop reads CSASRDTWREVHEQYF.